This T cell receptor beta chain was identified in a study of cytomegalovirus exposure and HLA in healthy donors. Overall study findings and caveats: Rare TCR sequences dominated, though some public TCRs recurred in many donors. HLA restriction was apparent for most CMV-associated TCR beta chains in a later analysis.

Primers included in the PCR were 60 Vbeta and 13 Jbeta primers. Here immunoSEQ multiplex PCR was the method, and the copy in TCRdb shows in-frame clones only, minus some. The sample carries some 160,000 clones, 68% recorded once. Details on this clone: Its antigen is unidentified.

The sample comprised PBMCs. The sequence derives from a man aged 55 to 70 in good health and CMV-seronegative.

CDR3 coding DNA: TGTGCCAGCAGCTTGGACTTGACCGGGGAGCTGTTTTTT. Amino acid sequence: CASSLDLTGELFF. The gene calls are TRBV5-8 and TRBJ2-2; D uncertain. The length of the CDR3 is 13 residues. Trimming took 0 bases from V and 5 from J, leaving 5 bases between them. CDR1 is SGHTS, CDR2 YDEGEE, per germline.